The TCR beta chain under discussion was sequenced for a study of CD8+ T cells in alopecia areata. As to treatment: oral pan-JAK inhibitor, 5-10 mg twice daily. Reverse transcription of extracted RNA yielded cDNA, which provided the sequencing template. The table came from immunoSEQ multiplex PCR; TCRdb's copy has only in-frame clones and leaves some out. The sample records about 100,000 clones, just under 60% being singletons. This CDR3 spans 11 amino acids. Trimming cost V 1 base and J 8 bases, with 2 bases left between them. CDR1 is LNHNV, CDR2 YYDKDF, per germline (reference sequence). This sample comprised CD8+ T cells sorted from blood, obtained between weeks 55 and 65, from a patient treated with tofacitinib. The chain joins TRBV15 to TRBJ2-2; D gene uncertain. This TCR was recovered from a human donor with alopecia areata. This CDR3 reads CATSRVGELFF. The CDR3 DNA reads TGTGCCACCAGCAGAGTTGGGGAGCTGTTTTTT.